This TCR beta chain was retrieved from a study of identical twins. Study-level points and caveats: Insertion counts were lower in abundant cord blood beta clonotypes, a trend that memory repertoires did not show.

The V gene's germline CDR1 is LNHDA and CDR2 SQIVND (reference sequence). V lost 6 bases to trimming and J lost 7 bases, with 7 bases between them. The CDR3 sequence is 11 residues long. As regards this clonotype: Antigen unknown.

cDNA molecules carried unique molecular identifiers, and template switching added a universal primer site. TCRdb ran MiXCR on the 5' RACE reads and lists one entry per CDR3 protein. This sample has about 150,000 distinct CDR3 sequences; under 4.5% occur once, and the top ten carry approximately 7.7%. Sequences were obtained from memory T cells sorted from blood. This TCR came from a man aged 18-30 years in good health. The rearrangement joins TRBV19 to TRBJ2-1, with unresolved D. The chain's CDR3 is CASSGANEQFF. Written as DNA, the CDR3 is TGTGCCAGTAGCGGCGCTAATGAGCAGTTCTTC.